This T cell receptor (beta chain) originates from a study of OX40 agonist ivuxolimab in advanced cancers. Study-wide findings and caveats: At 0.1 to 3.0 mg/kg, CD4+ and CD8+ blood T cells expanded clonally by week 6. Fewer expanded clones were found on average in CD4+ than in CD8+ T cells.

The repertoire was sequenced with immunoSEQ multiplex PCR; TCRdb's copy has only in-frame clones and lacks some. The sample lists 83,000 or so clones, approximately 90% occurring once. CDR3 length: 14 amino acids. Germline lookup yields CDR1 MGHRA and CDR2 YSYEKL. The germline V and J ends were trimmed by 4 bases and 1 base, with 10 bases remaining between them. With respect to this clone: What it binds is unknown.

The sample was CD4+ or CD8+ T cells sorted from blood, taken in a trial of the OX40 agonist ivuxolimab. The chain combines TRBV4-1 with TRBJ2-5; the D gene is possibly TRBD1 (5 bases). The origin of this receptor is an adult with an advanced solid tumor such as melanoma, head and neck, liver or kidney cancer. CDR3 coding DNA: TGCGCCAGCAGCCTTAGGGGTTCCCAAGAGACCCAGTACTTC. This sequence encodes CASSLRGSQETQYF.